This T cell receptor (beta chain) stems from a study of shared clonotypes between healthy human individuals. Notes on the study in general: A generally larger estimated richness was seen in naive subsets than in memory subsets.

At the deep level, the assay was run. Here immunoSEQ multiplex PCR was the method, and the copy in TCRdb shows in-frame clones only, minus some. The top ten hold around 0.13% of the sample, which has some 2,100,000 clones, approximately 95% seen once. Germline loops: CDR1 GTSNPN, CDR2 SVGIG (reference sequence). The CDR3 spans 14 residues. V was clipped by 4 bases and J by 0 bases, with 12 bases between them. About this clone itself: Antigen unknown.

The sequencing sample was made of naive CD4+ T cells sorted from blood. Subset noted: CD45RA+ positively selected. This chain joins TRBV30 and TRBJ1-2; possibly TRBD1 for D (6 bases). The origin of this receptor is a man between 18 and 29 years old in good health. The CDR3 spells CAWNRDTSNYGYTF. Written as DNA, the CDR3 is TGTGCCTGGAATCGGGACACCTCTAACTATGGCTACACCTTC. Combining the CDR3 with reference TRBV30 and TRBJ1-2 gives the whole variable domain SQTIHQWPATLVQPVGSPLSLECTVEGTSNPNLYWYRQAAGRGLQLLFYSVGIGQISSEVPQNLSASRPQDRQFILSSKKLLLSDSGFYLCAWNRDTSNYGYTFGSGTRLTVV.